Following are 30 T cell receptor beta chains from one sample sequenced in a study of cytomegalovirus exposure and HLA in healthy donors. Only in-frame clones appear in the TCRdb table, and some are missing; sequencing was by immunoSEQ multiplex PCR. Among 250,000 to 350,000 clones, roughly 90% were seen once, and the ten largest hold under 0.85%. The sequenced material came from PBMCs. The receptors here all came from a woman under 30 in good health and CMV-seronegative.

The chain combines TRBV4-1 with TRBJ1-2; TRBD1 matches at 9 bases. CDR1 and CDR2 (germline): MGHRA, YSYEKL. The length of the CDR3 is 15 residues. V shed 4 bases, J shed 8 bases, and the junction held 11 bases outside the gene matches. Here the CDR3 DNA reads TGCGCCAGCAGCCCGGGACAGGGCCCATCTAGCGGCTACACCTTC. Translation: CASSPGQGPSSGYTF.

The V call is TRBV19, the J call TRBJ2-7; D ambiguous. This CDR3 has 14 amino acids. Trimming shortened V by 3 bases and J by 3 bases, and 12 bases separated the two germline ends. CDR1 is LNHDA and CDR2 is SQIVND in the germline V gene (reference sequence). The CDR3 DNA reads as TGTGCCAGTAGTATTTTGGTATCTAGCTACGAGCAGTACTTC. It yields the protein CASSILVSSYEQYF.

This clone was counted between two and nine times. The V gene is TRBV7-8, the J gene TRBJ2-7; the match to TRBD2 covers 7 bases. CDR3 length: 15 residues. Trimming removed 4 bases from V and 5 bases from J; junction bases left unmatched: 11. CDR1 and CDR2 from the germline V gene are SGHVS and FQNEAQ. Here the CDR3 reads CASSSPQRDRDEQYF. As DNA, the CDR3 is TGTGCCAGCAGCTCCCCTCAGCGGGATCGAGACGAGCAGTACTTC.

For the CDR3, the DNA is TGCGCCAGCAGCCAAGAGGGGAGGGGCGCCGCCGATGAGCAGTTCTTC. It yields the protein CASSQEGRGAADEQFF. This rearrangement joins TRBV4-1 to TRBJ2-1; 7 positions match TRBD2. Germline CDR1 reads MGHRA; CDR2 reads YSYEKL. This CDR3 is 16 amino acids long. J was trimmed by 8 bases and V by 0 bases; bases with no gene match: 10.

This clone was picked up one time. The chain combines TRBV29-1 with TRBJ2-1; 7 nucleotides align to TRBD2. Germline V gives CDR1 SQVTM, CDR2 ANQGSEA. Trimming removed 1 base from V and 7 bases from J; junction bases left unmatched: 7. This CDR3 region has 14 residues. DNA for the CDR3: TGCAGCGTTGAAGGGGGCGGGAGTAGGAATGAGCAGTTCTTC. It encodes CSVEGGGSRNEQFF.

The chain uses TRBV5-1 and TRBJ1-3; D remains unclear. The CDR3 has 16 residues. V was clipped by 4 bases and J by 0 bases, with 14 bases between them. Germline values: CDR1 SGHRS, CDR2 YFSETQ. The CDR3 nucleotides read TGCGCCAGCAGCCCCGGACCGGGAAGCTCTGGAAACACCATATATTTT. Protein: CASSPGPGSSGNTIYF.

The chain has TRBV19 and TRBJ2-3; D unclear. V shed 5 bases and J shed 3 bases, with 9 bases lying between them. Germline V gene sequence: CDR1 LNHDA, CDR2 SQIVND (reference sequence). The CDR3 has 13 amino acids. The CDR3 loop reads CASSSLRTDTQYF. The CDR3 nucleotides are TGTGCCAGTAGTTCCCTTCGGACAGATACGCAGTATTTT.

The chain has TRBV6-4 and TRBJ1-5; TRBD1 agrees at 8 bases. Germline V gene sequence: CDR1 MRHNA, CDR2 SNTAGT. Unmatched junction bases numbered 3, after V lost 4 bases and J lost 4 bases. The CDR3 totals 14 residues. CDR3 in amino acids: CASSATGANQPQHF. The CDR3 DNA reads TGTGCCAGCAGTGCGACAGGGGCTAATCAGCCCCAGCATTTT.

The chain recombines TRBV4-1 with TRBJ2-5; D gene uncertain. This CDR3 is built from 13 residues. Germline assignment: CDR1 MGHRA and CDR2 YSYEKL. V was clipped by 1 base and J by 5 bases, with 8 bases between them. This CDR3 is CASSQGLLETQYF. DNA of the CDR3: TGCGCCAGCAGCCAAGGGCTCTTGGAGACCCAGTACTTC.

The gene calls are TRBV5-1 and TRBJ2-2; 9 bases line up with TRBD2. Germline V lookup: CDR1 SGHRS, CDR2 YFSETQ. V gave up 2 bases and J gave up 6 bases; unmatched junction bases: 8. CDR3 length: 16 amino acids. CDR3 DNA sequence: TGCGCCAGCAGCTTTTTATTAGCGGGAGAGTCCGGGGAGCTGTTTTTT. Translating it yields CASSFLLAGESGELFF.

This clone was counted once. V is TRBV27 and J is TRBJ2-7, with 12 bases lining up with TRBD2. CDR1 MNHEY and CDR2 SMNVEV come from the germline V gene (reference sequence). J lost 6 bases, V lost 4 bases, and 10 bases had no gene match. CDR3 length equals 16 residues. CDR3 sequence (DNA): TGTGCCAGCAGTTCCACAACTAGCGGGAGGATCCGCGAGCAGTACTTC. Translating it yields CASSSTTSGRIREQYF.

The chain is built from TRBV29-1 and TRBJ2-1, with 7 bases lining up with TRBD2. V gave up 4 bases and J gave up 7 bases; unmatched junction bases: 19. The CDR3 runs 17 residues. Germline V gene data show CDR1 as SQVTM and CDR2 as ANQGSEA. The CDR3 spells CSVVNLRMTGGGNEQFF. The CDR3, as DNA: TGCAGCGTTGTTAACCTCAGGATGACGGGAGGAGGGAATGAGCAGTTCTTC.

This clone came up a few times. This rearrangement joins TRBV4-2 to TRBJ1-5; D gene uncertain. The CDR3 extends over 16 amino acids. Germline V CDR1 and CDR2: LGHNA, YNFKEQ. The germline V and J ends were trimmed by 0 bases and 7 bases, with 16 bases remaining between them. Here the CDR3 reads CASSQEAGYVIQPQHF. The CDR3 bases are TGTGCCAGCAGCCAAGAGGCGGGATATGTAATCCAGCCCCAGCATTTT.

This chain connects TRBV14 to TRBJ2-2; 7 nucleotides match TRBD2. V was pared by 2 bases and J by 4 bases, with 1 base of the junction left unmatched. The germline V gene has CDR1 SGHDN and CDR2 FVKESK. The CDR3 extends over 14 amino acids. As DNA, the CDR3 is TGTGCCAGCAGCCAACCTAGCGGCACCGGGGAGCTGTTTTTT. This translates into CASSQPSGTGELFF. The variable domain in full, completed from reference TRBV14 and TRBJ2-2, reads EAGVTQFPSHSVIEKGQTVTLRCDPISGHDNLYWYRRVMGKEIKFLLHFVKESKQDESGMPNNRFLAERTGGTYSTLKVQPAELEDSGVYFCASSQPSGTGELFFGEGSRLTVL.

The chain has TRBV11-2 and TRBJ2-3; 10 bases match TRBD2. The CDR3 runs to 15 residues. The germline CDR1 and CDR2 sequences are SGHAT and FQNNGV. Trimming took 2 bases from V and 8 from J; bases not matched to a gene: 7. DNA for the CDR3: TGTGCCAGCAGCTTACAAGCGGGAGGGCCCCGTACGCAGTATTTT. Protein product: CASSLQAGGPRTQYF.

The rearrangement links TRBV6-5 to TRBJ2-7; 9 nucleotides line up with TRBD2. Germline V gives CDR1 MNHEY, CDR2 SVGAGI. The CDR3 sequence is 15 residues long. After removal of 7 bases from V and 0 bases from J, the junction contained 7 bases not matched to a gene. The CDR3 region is CASTPAGGASYEQYF. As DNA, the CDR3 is TGTGCCAGCACCCCCGCGGGAGGGGCCTCCTACGAGCAGTACTTC.

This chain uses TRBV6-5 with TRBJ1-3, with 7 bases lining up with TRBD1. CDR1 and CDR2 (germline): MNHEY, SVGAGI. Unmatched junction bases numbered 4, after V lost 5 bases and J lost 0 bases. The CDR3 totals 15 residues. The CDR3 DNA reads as TGTGCCAGCAGTACCACAGGGGACTCTGGAAACACCATATATTTT. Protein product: CASSTTGDSGNTIYF.

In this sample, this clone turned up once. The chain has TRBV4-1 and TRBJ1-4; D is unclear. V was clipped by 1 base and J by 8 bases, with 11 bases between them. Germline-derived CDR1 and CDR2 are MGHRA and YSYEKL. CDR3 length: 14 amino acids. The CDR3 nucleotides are TGCGCCAGCAGCCAAGTTACATTTCTGGAAAAACTGTTTTTT. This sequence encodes CASSQVTFLEKLFF.

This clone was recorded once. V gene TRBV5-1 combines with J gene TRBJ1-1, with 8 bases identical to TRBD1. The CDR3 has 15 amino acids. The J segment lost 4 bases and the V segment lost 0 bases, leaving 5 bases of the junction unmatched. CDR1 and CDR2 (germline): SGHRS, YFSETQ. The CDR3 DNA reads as TGCGCCAGCAGCTTGGGGGGGACAGGCCCCACTGAAGCTTTCTTT. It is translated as CASSLGGTGPTEAFF.

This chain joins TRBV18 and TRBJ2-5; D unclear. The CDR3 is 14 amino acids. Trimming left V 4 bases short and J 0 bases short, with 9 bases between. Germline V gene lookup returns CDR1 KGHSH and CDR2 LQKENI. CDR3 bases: TGTGCCAGCTCACGAGGAGCTCACCAAGAGACCCAGTACTTC. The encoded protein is CASSRGAHQETQYF.

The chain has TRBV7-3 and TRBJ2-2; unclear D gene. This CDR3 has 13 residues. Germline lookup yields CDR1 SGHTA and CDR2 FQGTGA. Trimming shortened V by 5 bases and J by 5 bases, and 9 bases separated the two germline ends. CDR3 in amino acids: CASSPRLTGELFF. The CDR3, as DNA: TGTGCCAGCAGCCCCAGACTGACCGGGGAGCTGTTTTTT.

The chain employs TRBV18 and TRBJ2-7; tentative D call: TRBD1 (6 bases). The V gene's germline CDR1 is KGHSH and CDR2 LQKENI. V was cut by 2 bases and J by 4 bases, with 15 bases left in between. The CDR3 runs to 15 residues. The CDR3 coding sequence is TGTGCCAGCTCACCATCAAGCACAGGGTTGTACGAGCAGTACTTC. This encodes CASSPSSTGLYEQYF.

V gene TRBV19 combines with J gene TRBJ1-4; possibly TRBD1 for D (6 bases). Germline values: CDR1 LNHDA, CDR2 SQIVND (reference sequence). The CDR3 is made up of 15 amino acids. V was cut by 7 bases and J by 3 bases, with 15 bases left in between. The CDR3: CASTPSGGPNEKLFF. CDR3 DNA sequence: TGTGCCAGTACCCCCTCGGGGGGGCCTAATGAAAAACTGTTTTTT.

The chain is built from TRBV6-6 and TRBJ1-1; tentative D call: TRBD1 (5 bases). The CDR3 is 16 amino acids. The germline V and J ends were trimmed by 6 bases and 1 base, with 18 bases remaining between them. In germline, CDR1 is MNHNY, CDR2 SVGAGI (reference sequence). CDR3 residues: CASSSRGGVSNTEAFF. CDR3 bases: TGTGCCAGCAGCTCACGGGGGGGAGTCTCGAACACTGAAGCTTTCTTT.

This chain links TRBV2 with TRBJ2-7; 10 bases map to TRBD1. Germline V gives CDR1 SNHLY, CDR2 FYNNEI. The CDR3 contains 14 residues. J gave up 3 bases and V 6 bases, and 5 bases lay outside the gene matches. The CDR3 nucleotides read TGTGCCAGCAGAACCGGGACAGGGGACTACGAGCAGTACTTC. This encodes CASRTGTGDYEQYF.

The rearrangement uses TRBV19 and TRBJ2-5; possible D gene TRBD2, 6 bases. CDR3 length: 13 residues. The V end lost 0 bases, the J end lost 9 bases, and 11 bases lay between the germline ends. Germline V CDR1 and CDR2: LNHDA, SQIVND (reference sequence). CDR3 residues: CASSIERESPQYF. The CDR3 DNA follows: TGTGCCAGTAGTATAGAGCGGGAATCGCCCCAGTACTTC.

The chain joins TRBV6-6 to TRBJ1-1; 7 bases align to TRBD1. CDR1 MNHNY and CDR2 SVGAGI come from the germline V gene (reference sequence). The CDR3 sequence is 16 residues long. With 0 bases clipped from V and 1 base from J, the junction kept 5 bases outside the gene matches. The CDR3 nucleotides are TGTGCCAGCAGTTACTCGGAGGGGGCGCCGAACACTGAAGCTTTCTTT. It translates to CASSYSEGAPNTEAFF.

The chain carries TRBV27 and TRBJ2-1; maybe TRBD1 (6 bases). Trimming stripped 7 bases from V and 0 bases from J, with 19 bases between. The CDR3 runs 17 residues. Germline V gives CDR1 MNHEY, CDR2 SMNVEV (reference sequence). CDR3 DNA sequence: TGTGCCAGCACACACCCGGAGACAGGCAGCTCCTACAATGAGCAGTTCTTC. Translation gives CASTHPETGSSYNEQFF.

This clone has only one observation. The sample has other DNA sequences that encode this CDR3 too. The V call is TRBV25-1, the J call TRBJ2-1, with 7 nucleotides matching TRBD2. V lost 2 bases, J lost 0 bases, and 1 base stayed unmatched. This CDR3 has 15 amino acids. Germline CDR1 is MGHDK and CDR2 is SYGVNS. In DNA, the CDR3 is TGTGCCAGCAGTGAAGGCGGGAGCTCCTACAATGAGCAGTTCTTC. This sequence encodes CASSEGGSSYNEQFF.

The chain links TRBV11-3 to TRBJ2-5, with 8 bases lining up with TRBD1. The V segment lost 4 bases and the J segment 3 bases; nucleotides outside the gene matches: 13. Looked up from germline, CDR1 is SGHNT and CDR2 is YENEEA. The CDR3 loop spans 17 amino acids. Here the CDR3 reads CASSSRGRGLGKETQYF. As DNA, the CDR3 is TGTGCCAGCAGCTCCCGGGGCAGGGGGCTAGGGAAAGAGACCCAGTACTTC. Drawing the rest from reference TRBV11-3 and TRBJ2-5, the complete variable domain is EAGVVQSPRYKIIEKKQPVAFWCNPISGHNTLYWYLQNLGQGPELLIRYENEEAVDDSQLPKDRFSAERLKGVDSTLKIQPAELGDSAVYLCASSSRGRGLGKETQYFGPGTRLLVL.